This TCR beta chain appears in the sequencing data of a study of cytomegalovirus exposure and HLA in healthy donors. Study-level information: Unique TCRs numbering some 93 million, obtained from HLA-typed donors, made up an early data release. Study results and limitations: An analysis that was carried out later associated some 17,000 TCR beta sequences with HLA alleles at 0.05 false discovery rate. It was 164 TCR beta chains that were listed as cytomegalovirus-associated.

Researchers ran the PCR with 60 Vbeta and 13 Jbeta primers. TCRdb keeps only in-frame clones here, not all; method: immunoSEQ multiplex PCR. Counted here are approximately 170,000 clones, over 80% occurring once; the ten biggest clones make up under 3%. This clone has just a few counts. Its specificity is not known. Specimen: PBMCs. The clonotype comes from a male donor in good health and CMV-seronegative.

CDR3 in amino acids: CASSYEFHGELFF. The CDR3 DNA sequence: TGTGCCAGCAGTTACGAGTTCCACGGGGAGCTGTTTTTT. The chain is built from TRBV6-5 and TRBJ2-2; D remains unclear. Germline V gene lookup returns CDR1 MNHEY and CDR2 SVGAGI. Deletions cut 2 bases from V and 7 bases from J, with 8 bases between. The CDR3 totals 13 residues.